One and the same sample provided the 24 T cell receptor beta chains below, sequenced in a study of cytomegalovirus exposure and HLA in healthy donors. Amplification used 60 Vbeta primers and 13 Jbeta primers. Method: immunoSEQ multiplex PCR; TCRdb's copy keeps in-frame clones and lacks some. The sample shows roughly 190,000 clones, around 75% of them seen only once. Material for sequencing was PBMCs. The source of these receptors is a woman in her twenties or thirties in good health and CMV-seronegative.

Here the CDR3 reads CASSLGQFLLGELFF. The CDR3 DNA reads TGTGCCAGCAGCTTAGGGCAGTTCCTCCTCGGGGAGCTGTTTTTT. The chain is built from TRBV11-2 and TRBJ2-2; D unresolved. The CDR3 runs 15 residues. CDR1 is SGHAT, CDR2 FQNNGV, per germline. V was clipped by 1 base and J by 7 bases, with 13 bases between them.

This clone came up a few times. The gene calls are TRBV7-9 and TRBJ1-1, with 7 bases matching TRBD1. CDR3 size: 14 residues. V dropped 3 bases and J dropped 8; count of bases not matched to a gene: 9. The germline V gene has CDR1 SEHNR and CDR2 FQNEAQ (reference sequence). The CDR3 DNA sequence: TGTGCCAGCAGCTTTACAGGGGCCCGGGGGGAAGCTTTCTTT. Its protein is CASSFTGARGEAFF.

This chain uses TRBV7-9 with TRBJ2-3, with D possibly being TRBD2 (7 bases). Trimming removed 0 bases from V and 1 base from J, with 8 bases in between. The CDR3 sequence is 15 residues long. Germline V gene data show CDR1 as SEHNR and CDR2 as FQNEAQ (reference sequence). CDR3 nucleotides: TGTGCCAGCAGCTTAGCGGGGGGGCGCACAGATACGCAGTATTTT. This encodes CASSLAGGRTDTQYF.

Written as DNA, the CDR3 is TGTGCCAGTAGTGCGGAACAGGGGTGGGGTACCGGGGAGCTGTTTTTT. Its protein is CASSAEQGWGTGELFF. The chain links TRBV19 to TRBJ2-2, with 7 bases fitting TRBD1. The V gene end was trimmed by 5 bases and the J gene end by 5 bases; junction bases not matched to a gene: 11. The CDR3 has 16 residues. The germline V gene has CDR1 LNHDA and CDR2 SQIVND (reference sequence).

The chain links TRBV6-5 to TRBJ2-3; D possibly corresponds to TRBD2 (5 bases). The germline gives CDR1 MNHEY, CDR2 SVGAGI. The CDR3 totals 13 residues. V dropped 6 bases and J dropped 6 bases, with 13 bases sitting between them. In DNA form, the CDR3 reads TGTGCCAGCAGACGACCTAGAGGGGATACGCAGTATTTT. This sequence encodes CASRRPRGDTQYF.

The chain joins TRBV18 to TRBJ1-1; D remains unclear. The CDR3 is 13 amino acids. The V end lost 4 bases, the J end lost 0 bases, and 6 bases lay between the germline ends. The germline gives CDR1 KGHSH, CDR2 LQKENI. The chain's CDR3 is CASSLEMNTEAFF. The CDR3, as DNA: TGTGCCAGCTCACTAGAAATGAACACTGAAGCTTTCTTT.

The chain couples TRBV19 to TRBJ1-6; D unresolved. Germline CDR1 reads LNHDA; CDR2 reads SQIVND (reference sequence). This CDR3 contains 13 residues. V was cut by 8 bases and J by 5 bases, with 10 bases left in between. This CDR3 reads CASCDTNNSPLHF. CDR3 DNA sequence: TGTGCCAGTTGTGACACCAATAATTCACCCCTCCACTTT.

The chain combines TRBV9 with TRBJ2-7, with 7 positions matching TRBD2. The germline gives CDR1 SGDLS, CDR2 YYNGEE. This CDR3 contains 15 residues. V trimming: 0 bases; J trimming: 3 bases; junction bases outside the gene matches: 6. The CDR3 loop is CASSVVSGPLYEQYF. CDR3 coding DNA: TGTGCCAGCAGCGTAGTTAGCGGGCCACTCTACGAGCAGTACTTC.

This sequence joins TRBV7-9 and TRBJ1-1; maybe TRBD1 (5 bases). Germline values: CDR1 SEHNR, CDR2 FQNEAQ (reference sequence). This CDR3 contains 15 residues. Trimming removed 5 bases from V and 2 bases from J, with 15 bases in between. CDR3 DNA: TGTGCCAGCAGCCTCCCTCGGGGGTTAAACACTGAAGCTTTCTTT. Protein: CASSLPRGLNTEAFF.

The chain uses TRBV11-3 and TRBJ2-2; tentative D call: TRBD1 (6 bases). V was pared by 5 bases and J by 1 base, with 17 bases between. The CDR3 runs 17 residues. Germline CDR1 is SGHNT and CDR2 is YENEEA. CDR3 in amino acids: CASSKQGSSQNTGELFF. CDR3 DNA sequence: TGTGCCAGCAGCAAACAGGGCTCGAGTCAGAACACCGGGGAGCTGTTTTTT. The full variable domain, its missing parts supplied by reference TRBV11-3 and TRBJ2-2, is EAGVVQSPRYKIIEKKQPVAFWCNPISGHNTLYWYLQNLGQGPELLIRYENEEAVDDSQLPKDRFSAERLKGVDSTLKIQPAELGDSAVYLCASSKQGSSQNTGELFFGEGSRLTVL.

This rearrangement joins TRBV6-6 to TRBJ1-5; 7 bases map to TRBD1. CDR1 and CDR2 (germline): MNHNY, SVGAGI (reference sequence). The V and J ends lost 5 bases and 1 base, in that order; junction bases with no gene match: 5. The CDR3 length is 15 residues. The CDR3 bases are TGTGCCAGCAGTATACCGGGACAGAGCAATCAGCCCCAGCATTTT. Its translation: CASSIPGQSNQPQHF.

The V gene is TRBV7-2, the J gene TRBJ1-2; 8 nucleotides line up with TRBD1. Unmatched junction bases numbered 11, after V lost 6 bases and J lost 2 bases. CDR1 and CDR2 from the germline V gene are SGHTA and FQGNSA. The length of the CDR3 is 16 residues. CDR3 nucleotides: TGTGCCAGCAGTCCCGACCGGACAGGGTTGAACTATGGCTACACCTTC. Translating it yields CASSPDRTGLNYGYTF. The whole variable domain, remainder taken from reference TRBV7-2 and TRBJ1-2, is GAGVSQSPSNKVTEKGKDVELRCDPISGHTALYWYRQSLGQGLEFLIYFQGNSAPDKSGLPSDRFSAERTGGSVSTLTIQRTQQEDSAVYLCASSPDRTGLNYGYTFGSGTRLTVV.

This chain uses TRBV7-6 with TRBJ1-2; TRBD1 is a possible D gene (6 bases). V was clipped by 1 base and J by 0 bases, with 12 bases between them. The CDR3 is 16 amino acids. From germline, CDR1 is SGHVS and CDR2 FNYEAQ. In nucleotides, the CDR3 is TGTGCCAGCAGCTTAGGGCCCAGGGGATCTAACTATGGCTACACCTTC. Translating gives CASSLGPRGSNYGYTF.

V and J are TRBV4-1 and TRBJ2-5, with 7 bases matching TRBD1. After removal of 4 bases from V and 4 bases from J, the junction contained 6 bases not matched to a gene. The CDR3 length is 14 residues. CDR1 is MGHRA and CDR2 is YSYEKL in the germline V gene. DNA of the CDR3: TGCGCCAGCAGCCGAGAGGGGGCCGGAGAGACCCAGTACTTC. Amino acid sequence: CASSREGAGETQYF.

The chain couples TRBV6-6 to TRBJ2-7; TRBD1 agrees at 9 bases. This CDR3 region has 12 residues. In germline, CDR1 is MNHNY, CDR2 SVGAGI (reference sequence). Trimming cost V 6 bases and J 6 bases; bases outside gene matches: 3. The CDR3 DNA reads as TGTGCCAGCAGCGAGGACAGGGGCGAGCAGTACTTC. The encoded protein is CASSEDRGEQYF.

A few counts support this clone. J is TRBJ2-2 and V is TRBV7-9, with D unclear. In germline, CDR1 is SEHNR, CDR2 FQNEAQ (reference sequence). V gave up 5 bases and J gave up 3 bases, with 4 bases separating them. This CDR3 has 12 residues. In nucleotides, the CDR3 is TGTGCCAGCAGCCCCGACACCGGGGAGCTGTTTTTT. It codes for CASSPDTGELFF.

The chain links TRBV4-3 to TRBJ1-3; the match to TRBD1 covers 9 bases. The germline V gene encodes CDR1 LGHNA and CDR2 YSLEER. The length of the CDR3 is 15 residues. V was clipped by 3 bases and J by 2 bases; unmatched bases: 2. CDR3 DNA: TGCGCCAGCAGCCAGGACAGGGGAACTGGAAACACCATATATTTT. It translates to CASSQDRGTGNTIYF.

The V call is TRBV12-5, the J call TRBJ1-2; tentative D call: TRBD1 (6 bases). Deletions cut 3 bases from V and 4 bases from J, with 9 bases between. Germline CDR1 LGHNT, CDR2 FRNRAP. This CDR3 is 13 amino acids long. The CDR3 region has the DNA TGTGCTAGTGGTTTAAGGACAGTCTATGGCTACACCTTC. Translation gives CASGLRTVYGYTF.

CDR3: CASSVTGLAGPQETQYF. DNA of the CDR3: TGTGCCAGCAGTGTTACAGGACTAGCGGGCCCCCAAGAGACCCAGTACTTC. The rearrangement uses TRBV9 and TRBJ2-5, with 11 bases matching TRBD2. The CDR3 contains 17 residues. V lost 5 bases, J lost 1 base, and 10 bases stayed unmatched. The germline CDR1 and CDR2 sequences are SGDLS and YYNGEE.

The rearrangement links TRBV5-1 to TRBJ2-7; tentatively, D is TRBD1 (6 bases). The CDR3 is 16 residues long. Trimming cost V 1 base and J 2 bases, with 16 bases left between them. Germline V CDR1 and CDR2: SGHRS, YFSETQ. The CDR3 spells CASSLILQGEPYEQYF. In DNA, the CDR3 is TGCGCCAGCAGCTTGATCTTACAGGGAGAACCCTACGAGCAGTACTTC.

CDR3 DNA sequence: TGTGCCAGCAGGTTACAGGGGGCCGGGTCTGGGGCCAACGTCCTGACTTTC. The encoded protein is CASRLQGAGSGANVLTF. J is TRBJ2-6 and V is TRBV27; TRBD1 matches at 9 bases. Per germline, CDR1 MNHEY and CDR2 SMNVEV (reference sequence). The CDR3 consists of 17 residues. Unmatched junction bases numbered 7, after V lost 6 bases and J lost 1 base. The whole variable domain, remainder taken from reference TRBV27 and TRBJ2-6, is EAQVTQNPRYLITVTGKKLTVTCSQNMNHEYMSWYRQDPGLGLRQIYYSMNVEVTDKGDVPEGYKVSRKEKRNFPLILESPSPNQTSLYFCASRLQGAGSGANVLTFGAGSRLTVL.

This clone appeared once. In DNA, the CDR3 is TGTGCCAGCAGCTTAGGTCTAGCGGGGCCCACAGATACGCAGTATTTT. Its translation is CASSLGLAGPTDTQYF. The genes are TRBV7-6 and TRBJ2-3, with 9 bases matching TRBD2. The J segment lost 2 bases and the V segment lost 1 base, leaving 4 bases of the junction unmatched. Germline V gives CDR1 SGHVS, CDR2 FNYEAQ. This CDR3 comprises 16 residues.

This chain connects TRBV6-4 to TRBJ2-5; 9 bases agree with TRBD2. The CDR3 sequence is 18 residues long. V trimming: 8 bases; J trimming: 3 bases; junction bases outside the gene matches: 19. Germline V gives CDR1 MRHNA, CDR2 SNTAGT. CDR3 nucleotides: TGTGCCAGCGGAGAATTTAGCGGGAGTGGTCCCGCAAAAGAGACCCAGTACTTC. Translation: CASGEFSGSGPAKETQYF.

This rearrangement joins TRBV28 to TRBJ2-5; 8 bases agree with TRBD2. Germline CDR1 and CDR2: MDHEN and SYDVKM. The CDR3 has 14 amino acids. V lost 8 bases, J lost 4 bases, and 9 bases stayed unmatched. In nucleotides, the CDR3 is TGTGCCAGCTCCGGGACTAGGGGTGGAGAGACCCAGTACTTC. Its translation: CASSGTRGGETQYF.